This T cell receptor (beta chain) was sequenced during a study of blood T cells in healthy people across ages. With a J-beta primer mix and a sample-barcoded 5' primer, a second PCR ran roughly 7 to 11 cycles. TCRdb reanalysed the 5' RACE reads using MiXCR and keeps one entry per CDR3 protein. Of hundreds of thousands of distinct CDR3 sequences in the sample, more than 45% were seen once. Germline CDR1 is MDHEN and CDR2 is SYDVKM. The CDR3 loop spans 17 amino acids. The J segment lost 4 bases and the V segment lost 1 base, leaving 10 bases of the junction unmatched. The rearrangement joins TRBV28 to TRBJ1-5; 7 nucleotides match TRBD1. Specimen: blood. The receptor was isolated from a man aged 25-40 years in good health. The CDR3 nucleotides read TGTGCCAGCAGTTTATTTCCCCGGACAGGTTCTAATCAGCCCCAGCATTTT. It specifies CASSLFPRTGSNQPQHF.